The present entry profiles one TCR beta chain with its context. The sample carries other DNA sequences with the same CDR3. This sample is drawn from a study of shared clonotypes between healthy human individuals. The repertoire was sequenced with immunoSEQ multiplex PCR; TCRdb's copy has only in-frame clones and lacks some. The sample gives some 2 million clones, approximately 94% of which show up once; around 1.1% is in the top ten. V lost 0 bases to trimming and J lost 6 bases, with 7 bases between them. Germline CDR1 is SGHDT and CDR2 is YYEEEE. CDR3 length equals 12 residues. Naive CD8 cells lacked CD45RO and underwent positive selection for CCR7, leaving out terminally differentiated effector memory CD45RA+ cells.

This sequence joins TRBV5-6 and TRBJ2-7, with D uncertain. The clonotype originates from a young man in good health. Sequenced sample: naive CD8+ T cells sorted from blood. CDR3 sequence (DNA): TGTGCCAGCAGCTTGGGGTTAGTCGAGCAGTACTTC. This encodes CASSLGLVEQYF.